What follows are 27 T cell receptor beta chains derived from one specimen sequenced in a study of neurological immune-mediated disorders. Via MiXCR, TCRdb re-called the 5' RACE reads, giving one row per CDR3 protein. The sample lists about 48,000 distinct CDR3 sequences, approximately 10% occurring once. Sequenced input: PBMCs. The receptor source for this set is a woman between 35 and 50 years old with HTLV-1-associated myelopathy (HAM/TSP).

This clonotype occurred many times. The V and J genes are TRBV12-3 or TRBV12-4 and TRBJ2-1; 10 nucleotides match TRBD2. This CDR3 region has 17 residues. J was trimmed by 4 bases and V by 7 bases; bases with no gene match: 13. The CDR3, as DNA: TGTGCCAGCACCCCAACCGGAGCGGGGGGGCTATACAATGAGCAGTTCTTC. Its translation is CASTPTGAGGLYNEQFF.

In its sample, this clonotype was seen many times. DNA for the CDR3: TGTGCCATCAGTGAATCGGACAGGGGGCGCGGTGAGCAGTTCTTC. Its protein is CAISESDRGRGEQFF. The genes are TRBV10-3 and TRBJ2-1; 11 nucleotides match TRBD1. Germline CDR1 ENHRY, CDR2 SYGVKD. This CDR3 contains 15 residues. The ends lost 3 bases at V and 9 bases at J; junction bases unmatched: 7.

This clonotype was detected ten times or more. This chain links TRBV7-6 with TRBJ2-1; D uncertain. V gave up 4 bases and J gave up 9 bases, with 19 bases separating them. The V gene's germline CDR1 is SGHVS and CDR2 FNYEAQ. CDR3 length: 15 amino acids. CDR3 residues: CASSSVLLGISEQFF. DNA of the CDR3: TGTGCCAGCAGCTCGGTCCTGCTGGGGATTAGTGAGCAGTTCTTC.

This clonotype was recorded many times. The chain recombines TRBV5-6 with TRBJ2-7; tentatively, D is TRBD1 (6 bases). The CDR3 has 13 residues. Germline lookup yields CDR1 SGHDT and CDR2 YYEEEE. Between the trimmed V and J ends, which lost 4 bases and 6 bases, there was a span of 14 bases. The CDR3 DNA reads as TGTGCCAGCAGCCTACCGACAGGCGGCGAGCAGTACTTC. Its translation: CASSLPTGGEQYF. Full variable domain (rest looked up from reference TRBV5-6 and TRBJ2-7): DAGVTQSPTHLIKTRGQQVTLRCSPKSGHDTVSWYQQALGQGPQFIFQYYEEEERQRGNFPDRFSGHQFPNYSSELNVNALLLGDSALYLCASSLPTGGEQYFGPGTRLTVT.

Ten or more counts support this clonotype. CDR3 region: CSARGGRHNEQFF. CDR3 DNA: TGCAGTGCTAGAGGCGGGAGGCACAATGAGCAGTTCTTC. The chain joins TRBV20-1 to TRBJ2-1, with TRBD2 identical over 8 bases. Germline lookup yields CDR1 DFQATT and CDR2 SNEGSKA (reference sequence). With 1 base clipped from V and 5 bases from J, the junction kept 1 base outside the gene matches. The CDR3 spans 13 residues.

This clonotype was seen at least ten times. The chain has TRBV20-1 and TRBJ2-2, with TRBD1 matching 9 bases. The CDR3 has 15 residues. Germline CDR1 is DFQATT and CDR2 is SNEGSKA (reference sequence). Losses at the gene ends were 1 base for V and 6 bases for J; bases not matched to a gene: 6. The CDR3 reads CSARVGTGKPGELFF. Here the CDR3 DNA reads TGCAGTGCTAGAGTGGGGACAGGGAAACCCGGGGAGCTGTTTTTT.

This clonotype was recorded many times. The chain carries TRBV19 and TRBJ1-5; no reliable D call. The CDR3 length is 15 residues. Germline V gene data show CDR1 as LNHDA and CDR2 as SQIVND (reference sequence). V lost 3 bases, J lost 3 bases, and 12 bases lay in between. The CDR3 DNA is TGTGCCAGTAGTATTCAACAGCGATTCAATCAGCCCCAGCATTTT. Translated: CASSIQQRFNQPQHF.

This clonotype has a count of ten or more. V usage is TRBV4-3 and J usage is TRBJ2-2, with D unresolved. Per germline, CDR1 LGHNA and CDR2 YSLEER. The CDR3 is 12 amino acids. The V end was cut by 0 bases, the J end by 7 bases, with 3 bases between. The CDR3, as DNA: TGCGCCAGCAGCCAAGATCACGGGGAGCTGTTTTTT. Its protein product is CASSQDHGELFF.

This clonotype was observed many times. The chain joins TRBV24-1 to TRBJ2-5; possibly TRBD2 for D (6 bases). The CDR3 runs to 14 residues. The germline V gene encodes CDR1 KGHDR and CDR2 SFDVKD. Trimming took 5 bases from V and 4 from J, leaving 13 bases between them. This chain's CDR3 is CATSGGISGETQYF. The CDR3 nucleotides read TGTGCCACCAGTGGCGGGATTTCTGGAGAGACCCAGTACTTC.

This clonotype was observed many times. The chain joins TRBV5-1 to TRBJ2-3, with 8 bases lining up with TRBD2. Germline trimming cut 4 bases from V and 2 bases from J; bases unmatched to any gene: 12. The CDR3 spans 17 residues. Germline CDR1 and CDR2: SGHRS and YFSETQ. The CDR3 sequence: CASSPGRRGDLTDTQYF. The CDR3, as DNA: TGCGCCAGCAGCCCAGGGCGGCGGGGGGACCTCACAGATACGCAGTATTTT. The full variable domain, its missing parts supplied by reference TRBV5-1 and TRBJ2-3, is KAGVTQTPRYLIKTRGQQVTLSCSPISGHRSVSWYQQTPGQGLQFLFEYFSETQRNKGNFPGRFSGRQFSNSRSEMNVSTLELGDSALYLCASSPGRRGDLTDTQYFGPGTRLTVL.

This clonotype occurred many times. The chain is built from TRBV28 and TRBJ2-3, with D perhaps TRBD2 (6 bases). The CDR3 extends over 18 amino acids. V shed 3 bases and J shed 4 bases, with 23 bases lying between them. CDR1 and CDR2 (germline): MDHEN, SYDVKM. Written as DNA, the CDR3 is TGTGCCAGCAGTTTCTTCGTGGTTGCGGGGCCCCGGGCAGATACGCAGTATTTT. This gives the protein CASSFFVVAGPRADTQYF.

This clonotype has ten or more counts. V usage is TRBV7-2 and J usage is TRBJ2-7, with TRBD2 identical over 7 bases. The CDR3 runs to 14 residues. Germline lookup yields CDR1 SGHTA and CDR2 FQGNSA. The V gene end was trimmed by 5 bases and the J gene end by 0 bases; junction bases not matched to a gene: 4. The CDR3 here is CASSLGGFSYEQYF. For the CDR3, the DNA is TGTGCCAGCAGCCTCGGGGGGTTCTCCTACGAGCAGTACTTC.

This clonotype showed up many times. The CDR3: CASSSPGGLGTGELFF. The CDR3 region has the DNA TGTGCCAGCAGCTCCCCGGGGGGGCTGGGAACCGGGGAGCTGTTTTTT. The rearrangement joins TRBV7-2 to TRBJ2-2; TRBD2 matches 8 bases. V trimming: 4 bases; J trimming: 5 bases; junction bases outside the gene matches: 9. The CDR3 runs 16 residues. In germline, CDR1 is SGHTA, CDR2 FQGNSA.

On this clonotype itself: A read error may be the cause here, since a much bigger clone is one base away. Here the CDR3 reads CATSEWYTDTQNF. CDR3 in DNA: TGTGCCACCAGTGAGTGGTACACAGATACGCAGAATTTT. The chain uses TRBV24-1 and TRBJ2-3; unclear D gene. CDR1 is KGHDR, CDR2 SFDVKD, per germline. The CDR3 has 13 amino acids.

Only one count was recorded for this clonotype. Germline and junction disagree at one end, which may indicate a read error. The CDR3 DNA is TGTGTCATCAGTGAGGTAGTGGGGCGGTACAATGAGCAGTTCTTC. Translated: CVISEVVGRYNEQFF. The V and J genes are TRBV10-3 and TRBJ2-1; D perhaps matches TRBD1 (5 bases). The CDR3 is 15 residues long. The germline CDR1 and CDR2 sequences are ENHRY and SYGVKD.

This clonotype was observed once. This rearrangement joins TRBV3-1 to TRBJ2-1; 8 positions match TRBD2. The germline CDR1 and CDR2 sequences are LGHDT and YNNKEL (reference sequence). The CDR3 sequence is 15 residues long. Unmatched junction bases numbered 6, after V lost 4 bases and J lost 4 bases. The CDR3 nucleotides read TGTGCCAGCAGCCTACGGGGGGGGGATTACAATGAGCAGTTCTTC. Encoded protein: CASSLRGGDYNEQFF.

This clonotype was detected ten times or more. The rearrangement uses TRBV6-1 and TRBJ2-1; 14 bases agree with TRBD2. The CDR3 extends over 15 amino acids. V shed 6 bases and J 2 bases; nucleotides not matched to a gene: 0. CDR1 is MNHNS and CDR2 is SASEGT in the germline V gene. The CDR3 DNA reads TGTGCCAGCAGGGGACTAGCGGGGGCCTACAATGAGCAGTTCTTC. This gives the protein CASRGLAGAYNEQFF.

This clonotype showed up just a few times. The chain recombines TRBV4-3 with TRBJ2-1; tentative D call: TRBD2 (5 bases). Germline CDR1 LGHNA, CDR2 YSLEER. The germline V and J ends were trimmed by 0 bases and 4 bases, with 13 bases remaining between them. The CDR3 spans 16 residues. The CDR3 DNA reads TGCGCCAGCAGCCAAGATTCTAGCCGGCCTTACAATGAGCAGTTCTTC. It codes for CASSQDSSRPYNEQFF.

This clonotype was counted ten times or more. The V gene is TRBV5-5, the J gene TRBJ2-7; 7 bases match TRBD2. The V gene's germline CDR1 is SGHKS and CDR2 YYEKEE (reference sequence). J was trimmed by 0 bases and V by 0 bases; bases with no gene match: 9. The CDR3 contains 17 residues. CDR3 protein: CASSLGIMAGVSYEQYF. The CDR3, as DNA: TGTGCCAGCAGCTTGGGGATTATGGCGGGGGTCTCCTACGAGCAGTACTTC.

At least ten counts were recorded for this clonotype. This chain links TRBV12-3 or TRBV12-4 with TRBJ2-3; 9 nucleotides line up with TRBD2. Germline trimming cut 3 bases from V and 3 bases from J; bases unmatched to any gene: 4. The CDR3 length is 15 residues. The CDR3 protein is CASSLAAGGTDTQYF. CDR3 nucleotide sequence: TGTGCCAGCAGTTTGGCGGCGGGGGGGACAGATACGCAGTATTTT.

This clonotype was counted many times. The gene calls are TRBV20-1 and TRBJ2-7; D remains ambiguous. The CDR3 covers 14 residues. The V gene lost 0 bases and the J gene lost 6 bases, with 15 bases spanning the gap. Germline-derived CDR1 and CDR2 are DFQATT and SNEGSKA (reference sequence). CDR3 sequence reads: CSARDRGSTVEQYF. The CDR3 nucleotides read TGCAGTGCTAGAGATCGTGGCTCCACCGTCGAGCAGTACTTC.

This clonotype has a count of ten or more. V and J are TRBV7-2 and TRBJ2-6; D not certain. V was pared by 5 bases and J by 0 bases, with 14 bases between. Germline V gene data show CDR1 as SGHTA and CDR2 as FQGNSA. This CDR3 is built from 17 residues. DNA of the CDR3: TGTGCCAGCAGCCTCCTTTCGGTTAGCTCTGGGGCCAACGTCCTGACTTTC. It is translated as CASSLLSVSSGANVLTF.

This clonotype was seen repeatedly, ten times or more. The chain combines TRBV5-5 with TRBJ1-2; 12 nucleotides agree with TRBD1. The CDR3 consists of 17 residues. The J segment lost 3 bases and the V segment lost 0 bases, leaving 6 bases of the junction unmatched. CDR1 is SGHKS, CDR2 YYEKEE, per germline (reference sequence). The CDR3 nucleotides are TGTGCCAGCAGCTTGGCTGGGACAGGGGGCTTGGACTATGGCTACACCTTC. Encoded protein: CASSLAGTGGLDYGYTF.

J is TRBJ2-1 and V is TRBV20-1; 13 bases match TRBD2. This CDR3 is built from 19 residues. CDR1 and CDR2 (germline): DFQATT, SNEGSKA (reference sequence). J gave up 2 bases and V 8 bases, and 18 bases lay outside the gene matches. The CDR3 here is CSTKKPGTSGERTYNEQFF. The CDR3 DNA is TGCAGTACTAAGAAGCCAGGGACTAGCGGGGAGAGGACCTACAATGAGCAGTTCTTC.

This clonotype has at least ten counts. The chain employs TRBV7-9 and TRBJ2-1; either TRBD1 or TRBD2 may fit D (5 bases each). Trimming left V 5 bases short and J 12 bases short, with 14 bases between. Germline V gene sequence: CDR1 SEHNR, CDR2 FQNEAQ (reference sequence). The CDR3 has 12 residues. In DNA form, the CDR3 reads TGTGCCAGCAGCCTAGAGGGGTCGGGGCAGTTCTTC. It codes for CASSLEGSGQFF.

This clonotype occurred many times. The genes are TRBV30 and TRBJ1-6; no firm D call. This CDR3 spans 14 amino acids. Germline V gives CDR1 GTSNPN, CDR2 SVGIG (reference sequence). The ends were cut back, 2 bases at V and 7 bases at J, with 12 bases in the middle. CDR3 region: CAWSWSAPNSPLHF. CDR3 DNA: TGTGCCTGGAGTTGGTCGGCCCCGAATTCACCCCTCCACTTT. Variable domain in full (rest from reference TRBV30 and TRBJ1-6): SQTIHQWPATLVQPVGSPLSLECTVEGTSNPNLYWYRQAAGRGLQLLFYSVGIGQISSEVPQNLSASRPQDRQFILSSKKLLLSDSGFYLCAWSWSAPNSPLHFGNGTRLTVT.

This clonotype was observed at least ten times. The chain employs TRBV21-1 and TRBJ2-1; TRBD1 was called by the table and not checked on the DNA. TRBV21-1 is labeled a pseudogene. The CDR3 consists of 16 residues. DNA of the CDR3: TGTGCCAGCAGCAGAGACAGGGGGTCGAGGTACAATGAGCAGTTCTTC. This translates into CASSRDRGSRYNEQFF.